This is a list of T cell receptor beta chains from one sample in a study of cytomegalovirus exposure and HLA in healthy donors. Only in-frame clones appear in the TCRdb table, and some are missing; sequencing was by immunoSEQ multiplex PCR. The table records approximately 160,000 clones, approximately 80% of them present only once. Sequenced: PBMCs. These receptors were taken from a woman in her 40s in good health and CMV-seropositive. The CDR3 runs from the conserved cysteine through the conserved F or W. The D gene is left open where the match is weak. The listing skips clone size in some rows; elsewhere it reads once, few, many or a size class.

D	V	size	J	CDR3	DNA
-	TRBV15	-	TRBJ1-1	CATSREKGAEAFF	TGTGCCACCAGCAGAGAAAAGGGGGCTGAAGCTTTCTTT
TRBD1	TRBV5-1	-	TRBJ1-1	CASSPRQGYSVTEAFF	TGCGCCAGCAGCCCGAGACAGGGTTATTCGGTCACTGAAGCTTTCTTT
-	TRBV7-9	-	TRBJ2-3	CASTTKGREVTDTQYF	TGTGCCAGCACCACCAAAGGCAGGGAAGTAACAGATACGCAGTATTTT
-	TRBV21-1	-	TRBJ1-1	CASSKAAGSGDNTEAFF	TGTGCCAGCAGCAAAGCCGCCGGTTCAGGGGACAACACTGAAGCTTTCTTT
TRBD2	TRBV9	-	TRBJ2-3	CASTASGGLSTDTQYF	TGTGCCAGCACGGCTAGCGGGGGGCTCAGCACAGATACGCAGTATTTT
TRBD1	TRBV9	few	TRBJ2-7	CASSVTGGTYEQYF	TGTGCCAGCAGCGTAACAGGGGGCACCTACGAGCAGTACTTC
TRBD1	TRBV10-3	-	TRBJ2-3	CAISNSPGQGLIDTQYF	TGTGCCATCAGTAACTCCCCGGGACAGGGGCTTATAGATACGCAGTATTTT
-	TRBV15	-	TRBJ2-3	CATSRTGGRPSTDTQYF	TGTGCCACCAGCAGAACTGGGGGCCGACCTAGCACAGATACGCAGTATTTT
-	TRBV19	once	TRBJ2-7	CASGLRTSTREEQYF	TGTGCCAGTGGGCTCCGGACTTCCACCCGAGAGGAGCAGTACTTC
-	TRBV5-1	-	TRBJ2-1	CASSLGRRGEEQFF	TGCGCCAGCAGCTTGGGCAGGAGGGGCGAGGAGCAGTTCTTC
TRBD1	TRBV6-5	few	TRBJ1-6	CASSYSPRGWNSPLHF	TGTGCCAGCAGTTACTCGCCCAGGGGGTGGAATTCACCCCTCCACTTT
TRBD2	TRBV4-2	few	TRBJ2-2	CASSLVAGFTGELFF	TGTGCCAGCAGCCTTGTAGCGGGATTCACCGGGGAGCTGTTTTTT
-	TRBV4-3	few	TRBJ1-2	CASSQVEGFYGYTF	TGCGCCAGCAGCCAAGTAGAGGGCTTCTATGGCTACACCTTC
TRBD1	TRBV6-5	-	TRBJ2-5	CASAQGAEETQYF	TGTGCCAGCGCACAGGGGGCTGAAGAGACCCAGTACTTC
-	TRBV7-9	-	TRBJ1-3	CASSPISSFGNTIYF	TGTGCCAGCAGCCCCATTAGCAGTTTCGGAAACACCATATATTTT
TRBD1	TRBV11-2	-	TRBJ1-2	CASSSRGQGDYGYTF	TGTGCCAGCAGCTCGCGGGGACAGGGGGACTATGGCTACACCTTC
TRBD2	TRBV7-9	-	TRBJ2-5	CSSSDFSGGATQETQYF	TGTTCCAGCAGCGACTTTAGCGGGGGAGCCACCCAAGAGACCCAGTACTTC
-	TRBV21-1	-	TRBJ1-3	CASSKKGGGAKSGNTIYF	TGTGCCAGCAGCAAAAAAGGCGGAGGGGCCAAATCTGGAAACACCATATATTTT
-	TRBV10-3	-	TRBJ2-3	CAIGGAGTDTQYF	TGTGCCATCGGGGGGGCGGGGACAGATACGCAGTATTTT
TRBD1	TRBV18	few	TRBJ1-2	CASSPPETGVGYTF	TGTGCCAGCTCACCACCAGAGACAGGGGTTGGCTACACCTTC
TRBD1	TRBV19	-	TRBJ1-2	CASSPGDRGRNGYTF	TGTGCCAGTAGTCCTGGGGACAGGGGAAGGAATGGCTACACCTTC
TRBD1	TRBV2	-	TRBJ1-6	CASSQTGGAESPLHF	TGTGCCAGCAGTCAGACAGGGGGCGCCGAGTCACCCCTCCACTTT